This T cell receptor (beta chain) was recorded in a study of TIL therapy for anti-PD-1-resistant metastatic lung cancer. This was the immunoSEQ v3 assay. Clones were read by immunoSEQ multiplex PCR, and TCRdb kept only the in-frame ones, dropping some. Of around 21,000 clones listed, just over 70% were seen once; the top ten hold approximately 2%. Indicated time point: pre-treatment sample, taken before nivolumab and TIL therapy. Patients were adults with stage 4 NSCLC. Germline V gives CDR1 SEHNR, CDR2 FQNEAQ (reference sequence). The CDR3 covers 14 residues. The germline V and J ends were trimmed by 3 bases and 7 bases, with 15 bases remaining between them.

Sample: blood, taken at baseline. The receptor's source is a person aged 25-80 years with non-small cell lung cancer. The J gene is TRBJ1-1, the V gene TRBV7-9; D gene ambiguous. CDR3 protein: CASSFSDANLEAFF. The CDR3 coding sequence is TGTGCCAGCAGCTTCTCCGACGCCAACCTTGAAGCTTTCTTT.